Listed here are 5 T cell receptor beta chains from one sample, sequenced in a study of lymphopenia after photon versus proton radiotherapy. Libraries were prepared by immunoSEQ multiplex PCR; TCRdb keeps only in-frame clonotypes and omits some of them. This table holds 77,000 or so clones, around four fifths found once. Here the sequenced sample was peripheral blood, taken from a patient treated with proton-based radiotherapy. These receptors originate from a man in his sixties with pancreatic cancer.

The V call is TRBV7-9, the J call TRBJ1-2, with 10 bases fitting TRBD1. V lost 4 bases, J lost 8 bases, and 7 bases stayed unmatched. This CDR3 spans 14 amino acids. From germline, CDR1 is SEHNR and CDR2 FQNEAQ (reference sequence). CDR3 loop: CASSSVDRGDGYTF. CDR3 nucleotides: TGTGCCAGCAGCTCTGTGGACAGGGGGGACGGCTACACCTTC.

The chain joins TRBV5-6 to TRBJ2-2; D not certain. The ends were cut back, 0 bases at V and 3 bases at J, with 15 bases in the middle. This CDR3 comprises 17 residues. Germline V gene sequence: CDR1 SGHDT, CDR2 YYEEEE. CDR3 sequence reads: CASSLERMVRYTGELFF. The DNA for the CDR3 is TGTGCCAGCAGCTTGGAGCGAATGGTCAGATACACCGGGGAGCTGTTTTTT.

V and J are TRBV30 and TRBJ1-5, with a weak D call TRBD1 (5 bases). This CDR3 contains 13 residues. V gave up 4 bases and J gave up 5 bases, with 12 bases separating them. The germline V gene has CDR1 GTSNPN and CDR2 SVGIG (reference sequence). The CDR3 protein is CAWKGTYDQPQHF. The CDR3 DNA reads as TGTGCCTGGAAGGGGACGTACGATCAGCCCCAGCATTTT.

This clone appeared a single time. As DNA, the CDR3 is TGTGCCAGCAGCTTAGTGGCAGACTCCTACAATGAGCAGTTCTTC. As protein: CASSLVADSYNEQFF. This chain joins TRBV11-2 and TRBJ2-1; D remains ambiguous. Germline assignment: CDR1 SGHAT and CDR2 FQNNGV. This CDR3 has 15 amino acids. Between the trimmed V and J ends, which lost 1 base and 0 bases, there was a span of 7 bases.

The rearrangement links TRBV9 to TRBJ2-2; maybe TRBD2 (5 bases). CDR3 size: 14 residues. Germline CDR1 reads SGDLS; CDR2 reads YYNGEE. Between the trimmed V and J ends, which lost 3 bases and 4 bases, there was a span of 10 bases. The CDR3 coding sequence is TGTGCCAGCAGCGGCACTAGTTCCACCGGGGAGCTGTTTTTT. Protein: CASSGTSSTGELFF.